This T cell receptor (beta chain) was obtained from a study of Graves' ophthalmopathy and Graves' hyperthyroidism. Study as a whole: Blood was drawn at initial diagnosis, before any treatment.

Amplified TCR beta CDR3 regions were obtained using RNA transcripts as template. Second-round multiplex PCR came after first-round RT-PCR with HTBI primers. Each CDR3 protein gets one entry after TCRdb re-called the multiplex PCR reads with MiXCR. Of roughly 610,000 distinct CDR3 sequences in the sample, roughly 20% are singletons; the top ten hold roughly 6.9%. Germline CDR1 DFQATT, CDR2 SNEGSKA (reference sequence). Trimming took off 6 bases at V and 0 bases at J, with 23 bases between the two ends. The length of the CDR3 is 17 residues. Hyperthyroidism patients, all newly diagnosed, had under 2 months' duration and ages of 18 to 65. No donor had other autoimmune disease, uncontrolled infection, pregnancy or lactation. This clonotype has a count of ten or more. Its specificity is not known. Overall study findings and caveats: Detected in blood as well were most expanded thyroid clonotypes with frequency above 0.001.

What was sequenced was peripheral blood. The V and J genes are TRBV20-1 and TRBJ1-1, with D possibly matching TRBD1 (5 bases). The source of this sequence is a young woman with stable Graves' hyperthyroidism. Some clones in this sample may be carry-over from other donors' samples. CDR3 DNA sequence: TGCAGTGCCTCTCGTAGCCCCACTGACAGCATGAACACTGAAGCTTTCTTT. As protein: CSASRSPTDSMNTEAFF.